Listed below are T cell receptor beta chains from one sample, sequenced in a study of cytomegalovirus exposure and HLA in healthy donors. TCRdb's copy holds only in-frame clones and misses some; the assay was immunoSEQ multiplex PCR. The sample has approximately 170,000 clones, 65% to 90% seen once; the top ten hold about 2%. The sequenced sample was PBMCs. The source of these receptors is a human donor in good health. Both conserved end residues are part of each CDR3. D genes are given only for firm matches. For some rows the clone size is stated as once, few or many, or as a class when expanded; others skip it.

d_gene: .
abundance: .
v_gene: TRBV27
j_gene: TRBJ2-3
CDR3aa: CASSLSGSTDTQYF
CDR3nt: TGTGCCAGCAGTTTATCGGGGAGTACAGATACGCAGTATTTT

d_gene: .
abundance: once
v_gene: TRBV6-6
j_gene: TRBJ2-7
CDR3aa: CASSLTGFYEQYF
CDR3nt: TGTGCCAGCAGTCTTACAGGGTTCTACGAGCAGTACTTC

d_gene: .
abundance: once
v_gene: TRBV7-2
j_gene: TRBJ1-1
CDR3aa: CASSPTWTAMNTEAFF
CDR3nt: TGTGCCAGCAGCCCAACTTGGACAGCGATGAACACTGAAGCTTTCTTT

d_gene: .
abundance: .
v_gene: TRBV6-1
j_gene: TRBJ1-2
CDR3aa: CASGEINYGYTF
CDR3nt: TGTGCCAGCGGGGAGATTAACTATGGCTACACCTTC

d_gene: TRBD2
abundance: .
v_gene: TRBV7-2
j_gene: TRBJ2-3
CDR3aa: CASRTRGGADTQYF
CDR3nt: TGTGCCAGCAGGACCCGCGGGGGGGCAGATACGCAGTATTTT

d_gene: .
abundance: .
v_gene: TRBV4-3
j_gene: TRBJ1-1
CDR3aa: CASSGQGTEAFF
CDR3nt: TGCGCCAGCAGCGGCCAGGGAACTGAAGCTTTCTTT

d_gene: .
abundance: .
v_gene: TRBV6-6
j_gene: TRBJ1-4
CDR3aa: CASTGVLPPTNEKLFF
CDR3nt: TGTGCCAGCACGGGGGTTCTCCCACCAACTAATGAAAAACTGTTTTTT

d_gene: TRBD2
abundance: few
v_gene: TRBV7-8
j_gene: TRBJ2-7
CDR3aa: CASSLGVAGSYEQYF
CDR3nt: TGTGCCAGCAGCTTAGGGGTAGCGGGTTCCTACGAGCAGTACTTC

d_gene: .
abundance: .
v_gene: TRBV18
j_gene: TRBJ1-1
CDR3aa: CASSATMNTEAFF
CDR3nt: TGTGCCAGCTCAGCTACCATGAACACTGAAGCTTTCTTT

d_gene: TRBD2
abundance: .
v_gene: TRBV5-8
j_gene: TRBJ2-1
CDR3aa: CASSLGTSITEQFF
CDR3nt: TGTGCCAGCAGCTTGGGGACTAGCATCACTGAGCAGTTCTTC

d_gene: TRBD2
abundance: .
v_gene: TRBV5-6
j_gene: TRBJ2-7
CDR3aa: CASSLYQGQRGLAHEQYF
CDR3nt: TGTGCCAGCAGCTTGTACCAGGGCCAGCGGGGTTTGGCTCACGAGCAGTACTTC

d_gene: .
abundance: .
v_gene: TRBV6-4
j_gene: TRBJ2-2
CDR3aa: CASSDSIFGGELFF
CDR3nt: TGTGCCAGCAGTGACTCGATTTTCGGCGGGGAGCTGTTTTTT

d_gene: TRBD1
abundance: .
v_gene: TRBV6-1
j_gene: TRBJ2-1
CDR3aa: CASSELSGGLNEQFF
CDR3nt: TGTGCCAGCAGTGAACTGTCAGGGGGCTTGAATGAGCAGTTCTTC

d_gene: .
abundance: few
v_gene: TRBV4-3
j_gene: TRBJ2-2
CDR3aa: CASSQDPGLGVRELFF
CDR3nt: TGCGCCAGCAGCCAAGACCCGGGACTGGGGGTCCGGGAGCTGTTTTTT

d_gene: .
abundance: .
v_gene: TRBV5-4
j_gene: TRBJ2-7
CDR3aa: CASSLSTSPTYEQYF
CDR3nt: TGTGCCAGCAGCTTGAGCACTAGCCCCACCTACGAGCAGTACTTC

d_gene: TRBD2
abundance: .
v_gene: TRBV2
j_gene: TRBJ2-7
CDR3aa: CASSEGSVGLVTSGKYEQYF
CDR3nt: TGTGCCAGCAGTGAAGGGTCAGTTGGCCTCGTTACTAGCGGCAAGTACGAGCAGTACTTC

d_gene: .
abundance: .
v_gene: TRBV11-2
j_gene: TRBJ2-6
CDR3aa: CASSPSSGANVLTF
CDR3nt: TGTGCCAGCAGCCCGAGCTCTGGGGCCAACGTCCTGACTTTC